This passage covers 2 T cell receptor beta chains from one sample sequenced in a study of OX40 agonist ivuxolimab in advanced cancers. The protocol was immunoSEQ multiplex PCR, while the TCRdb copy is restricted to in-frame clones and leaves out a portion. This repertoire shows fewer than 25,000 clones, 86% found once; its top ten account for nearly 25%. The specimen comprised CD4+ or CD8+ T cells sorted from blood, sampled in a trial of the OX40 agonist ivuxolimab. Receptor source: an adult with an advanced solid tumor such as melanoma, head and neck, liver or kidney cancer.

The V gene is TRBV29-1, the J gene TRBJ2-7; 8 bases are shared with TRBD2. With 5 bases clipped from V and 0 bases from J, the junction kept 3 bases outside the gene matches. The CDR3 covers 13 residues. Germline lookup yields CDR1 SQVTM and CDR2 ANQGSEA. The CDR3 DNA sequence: TGCAGCGTTTTACTAGCGGCCTCCTACGAGCAGTACTTC. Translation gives CSVLLAASYEQYF.

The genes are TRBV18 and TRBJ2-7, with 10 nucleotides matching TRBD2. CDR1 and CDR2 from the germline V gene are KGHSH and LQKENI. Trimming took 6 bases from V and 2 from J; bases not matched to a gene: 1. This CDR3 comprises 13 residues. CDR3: CASSGTSAYEQYF. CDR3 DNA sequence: TGTGCCAGCTCCGGGACTAGCGCCTACGAGCAGTACTTC.